The sequence of this TCR beta chain was determined in a study of blood T cell repertoires in COVID-19. As for the study in general: COVID-19 samples from acute and convalescent phases originated in the United States, Italy and Spain. PBMCs, B-cell-depleted T cells, or T cells were the source of the cDNA or gDNA that made up the material.

This CDR3 region has 18 residues. V was clipped by 0 bases and J by 4 bases, with 16 bases between them. Looked up from germline, CDR1 is SGHDN and CDR2 is FVKESK. Assay: immunoSEQ multiplex PCR; the TCRdb copy retains only in-frame clones and omits some. This table has roughly 230,000 clones, approximately 80% appearing once. The sequence derives from a man aged 40-49 years with acute or convalescent COVID-19. The chain couples TRBV14 to TRBJ2-6, with D possibly TRBD2 on 5 matching bases. Sequencing was performed on peripheral blood. The CDR3 sequence: CASSQDGGRVAGANVLTF. CDR3 in DNA: TGTGCCAGCAGCCAAGATGGAGGACGTGTCGCCGGGGCCAACGTCCTGACTTTC.